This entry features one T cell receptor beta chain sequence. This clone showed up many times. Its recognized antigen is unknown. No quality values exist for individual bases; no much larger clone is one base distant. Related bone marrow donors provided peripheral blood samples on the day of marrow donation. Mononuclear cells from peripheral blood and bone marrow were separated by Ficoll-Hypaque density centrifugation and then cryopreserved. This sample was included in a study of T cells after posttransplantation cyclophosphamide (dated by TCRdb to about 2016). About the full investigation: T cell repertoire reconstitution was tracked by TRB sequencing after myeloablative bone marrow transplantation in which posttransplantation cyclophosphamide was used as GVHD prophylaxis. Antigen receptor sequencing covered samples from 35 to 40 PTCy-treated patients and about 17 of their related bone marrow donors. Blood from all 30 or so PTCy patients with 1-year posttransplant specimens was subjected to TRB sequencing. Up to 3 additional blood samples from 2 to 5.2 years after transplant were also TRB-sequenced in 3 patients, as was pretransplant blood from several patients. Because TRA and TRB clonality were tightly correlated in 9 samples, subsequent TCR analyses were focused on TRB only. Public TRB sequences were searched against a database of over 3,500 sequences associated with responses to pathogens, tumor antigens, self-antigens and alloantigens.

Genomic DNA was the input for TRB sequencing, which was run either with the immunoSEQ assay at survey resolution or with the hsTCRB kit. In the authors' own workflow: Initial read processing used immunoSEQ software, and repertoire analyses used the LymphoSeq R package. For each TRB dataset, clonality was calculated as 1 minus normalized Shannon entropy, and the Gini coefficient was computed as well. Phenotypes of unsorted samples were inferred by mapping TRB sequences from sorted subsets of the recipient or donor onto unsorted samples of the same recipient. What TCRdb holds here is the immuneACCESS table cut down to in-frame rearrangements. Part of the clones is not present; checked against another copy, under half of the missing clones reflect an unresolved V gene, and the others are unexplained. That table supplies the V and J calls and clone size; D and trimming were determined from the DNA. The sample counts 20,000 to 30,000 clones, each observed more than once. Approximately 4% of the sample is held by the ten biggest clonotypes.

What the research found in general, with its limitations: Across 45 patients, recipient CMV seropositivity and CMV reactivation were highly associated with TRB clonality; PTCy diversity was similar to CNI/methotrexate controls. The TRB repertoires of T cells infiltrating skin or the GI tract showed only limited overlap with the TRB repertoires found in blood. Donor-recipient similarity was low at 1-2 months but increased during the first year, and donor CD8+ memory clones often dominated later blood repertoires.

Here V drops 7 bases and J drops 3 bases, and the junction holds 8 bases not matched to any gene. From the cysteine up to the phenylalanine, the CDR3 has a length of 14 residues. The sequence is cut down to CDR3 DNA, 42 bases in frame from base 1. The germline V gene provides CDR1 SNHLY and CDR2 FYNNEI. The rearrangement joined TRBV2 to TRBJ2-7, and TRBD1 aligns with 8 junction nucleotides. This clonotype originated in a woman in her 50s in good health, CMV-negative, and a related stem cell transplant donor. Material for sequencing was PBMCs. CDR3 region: CASNLDRVHYEQYF. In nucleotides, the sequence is TGTGCCAGCAACCTGGACAGGGTTCACTACGAGCAGTACTTC.